These 19 T cell receptor beta chains came from one sample sequenced in a study of blood T cell repertoires in COVID-19. Using immunoSEQ multiplex PCR, the repertoire was profiled, and TCRdb retains in-frame clones only, with some absent. The sample consists of 230,000 or so clones, around 88% of them appearing once. The sequencing input was PBMCs or T cells enriched from blood (not recorded which). The receptors shown here come from a woman aged 40 to 50 with acute COVID-19.

This clone was seen only a few times. This chain joins TRBV24-1 and TRBJ1-4, with a possible D match to TRBD1 (6 bases). This CDR3 has 15 residues. Trimming removed 4 bases at V and 0 bases at J, with 8 bases between. The germline gives CDR1 KGHDR, CDR2 SFDVKD. For the CDR3, the DNA is TGTGCCACCAGTGACCGGACAGCAACTAATGAAAAACTGTTTTTT. Its protein is CATSDRTATNEKLFF.

V and J are TRBV5-6 and TRBJ2-7; TRBD1 aligns across 10 bases. The CDR3 covers 16 residues. Germline CDR1 SGHDT, CDR2 YYEEEE. Trimming took 2 bases from V and 3 from J; bases not matched to a gene: 8. For the CDR3, the DNA is TGTGCCAGCAGCTTTGCTTCGGGACAGGGGTACTACGAGCAGTACTTC. Translated: CASSFASGQGYYEQYF.

CDR3: CASSSRQGRSPLHF. The CDR3 DNA sequence: TGTGCCAGCAGCTCGAGACAGGGGCGGTCACCCCTCCACTTT. This sequence joins TRBV6-5 and TRBJ1-6, with TRBD1 identical over 8 bases. The ends lost 6 bases at V and 10 bases at J; junction bases unmatched: 8. Germline loops: CDR1 MNHEY, CDR2 SVGAGI. This CDR3 has 14 amino acids.

The chain couples TRBV18 to TRBJ1-5; TRBD1 agrees at 7 bases. Germline CDR1 and CDR2: KGHSH and LQKENI. The CDR3 contains 16 residues. V dropped 3 bases and J dropped 0; count of bases not matched to a gene: 5. The CDR3 protein is CASSPRGGNSNQPQHF. CDR3 nucleotide sequence: TGTGCCAGCTCACCGCGAGGGGGCAATAGCAATCAGCCCCAGCATTTT.

This chain uses TRBV6-6 with TRBJ1-1; the match to TRBD1 covers 7 bases. There are 11 residues in the CDR3. Per the germline V gene, CDR1 is MNHNY and CDR2 is SVGAGI (reference sequence). V lost 9 bases to trimming and J lost 7 bases; unmatched junction nucleotides: 5. The DNA of the CDR3 is TGTGCCAGTAAGGGACAGTTTGAAGCTTTCTTT. Its translation: CASKGQFEAFF.

The chain combines TRBV5-6 with TRBJ2-7; the match to TRBD1 covers 7 bases. Germline CDR1 and CDR2: SGHDT and YYEEEE. This CDR3 contains 16 residues. With V trimmed by 1 base and J by 4 bases, 11 bases remained unmatched. The DNA of the CDR3 is TGTGCCAGCAGCTTGAGGGGACAGAGATTGAGATACGAGCAGTACTTC. Its protein is CASSLRGQRLRYEQYF.

The chain uses TRBV7-8 and TRBJ1-3; D gene unclear. Trimming pared 4 bases from V and 2 bases from J, leaving 12 bases between. The CDR3 length is 15 residues. Germline values: CDR1 SGHVS, CDR2 FQNEAQ. The CDR3: CASSYRPSPGNTIYF. The CDR3 coding sequence is TGTGCCAGCAGCTACCGTCCGAGCCCTGGAAACACCATATATTTT.

This rearrangement joins TRBV12-3 or TRBV12-4 to TRBJ1-5; D is undetermined. The V end was cut by 8 bases, the J end by 3 bases, with 8 bases between. The CDR3 covers 12 residues. Here the CDR3 reads CASSRNNQPQHF. For the CDR3, the DNA is TGTGCCAGCTCCAGGAACAATCAGCCCCAGCATTTT.

The chain is built from TRBV9 and TRBJ1-5; possible D gene TRBD1, 5 bases. Trimming took off 2 bases at V and 4 bases at J, with 13 bases between the two ends. Per the germline V gene, CDR1 is SGDLS and CDR2 is YYNGEE. The CDR3 length is 15 residues. The CDR3, as DNA: TGTGCCAGCAGCGTCGGCCAGGGCCTTAATCAGCCCCAGCATTTT. Translated, it gives CASSVGQGLNQPQHF. Based on the CDR3 plus reference TRBV9 and TRBJ1-5, the full variable domain is DSGVTQTPKHLITATGQRVTLRCSPRSGDLSVYWYQQSLDQGLQFLIQYYNGEERAKGNILERFSAQQFPDLHSELNLSSLELGDSALYFCASSVGQGLNQPQHFGDGTRLSIL.

The chain couples TRBV5-6 to TRBJ1-1; 8 positions agree with TRBD1. The J segment lost 2 bases and the V segment lost 0 bases, leaving 3 bases of the junction unmatched. Germline CDR1 and CDR2: SGHDT and YYEEEE. This CDR3 has 15 residues. The DNA for the CDR3 is TGTGCCAGCAGCTTGGGAGGACAGGGCAACACTGAAGCTTTCTTT. It is translated as CASSLGGQGNTEAFF.

The chain has TRBV6-4 and TRBJ1-1; D gene uncertain. Germline lookup yields CDR1 MRHNA and CDR2 SNTAGT. This CDR3 spans 14 amino acids. The V end was cut by 1 base, the J end by 3 bases, with 9 bases between. The CDR3 protein is CASSDFYGHTEAFF. The CDR3 nucleotides read TGTGCCAGCAGTGACTTTTACGGTCACACTGAAGCTTTCTTT.

The CDR3 DNA follows: TGTGCCTGGAGGGGACAGGGAATCTATGGCTACACCTTC. Residues: CAWRGQGIYGYTF. V and J are TRBV30 and TRBJ1-2, with 9 nucleotides matching TRBD1. The CDR3 has 13 residues. J gave up 4 bases and V 3 bases, and 3 bases lay outside the gene matches. Germline V gives CDR1 GTSNPN, CDR2 SVGIG (reference sequence).

The gene calls are TRBV11-2 and TRBJ1-4; TRBD1 might be the D (6 bases). The CDR3 sequence is 15 residues long. The V gene's germline CDR1 is SGHAT and CDR2 FQNNGV. V dropped 4 bases and J dropped 6 bases, with 15 bases sitting between them. CDR3 in amino acids: CASSSQAGVYEKLFF. CDR3 in DNA: TGTGCCAGCAGCTCCCAGGCAGGGGTGTATGAAAAACTGTTTTTT.

The rearrangement joins TRBV18 to TRBJ1-5, with TRBD1 matching 10 bases. The V gene end was trimmed by 1 base and the J gene end by 5 bases; junction bases not matched to a gene: 2. The CDR3 has 15 residues. Looked up from germline, CDR1 is KGHSH and CDR2 is LQKENI. The CDR3 sequence is CASSPQDRGDQPQHF. The CDR3 DNA is TGTGCCAGCTCACCACAGGACAGGGGGGATCAGCCCCAGCATTTT. The whole variable domain, filled in from reference TRBV18 and TRBJ1-5, reads NAGVMQNPRHLVRRRGQEARLRCSPMKGHSHVYWYRQLPEEGLKFMVYLQKENIIDESGMPKERFSAEFPKEGPSILRIQQVVRGDSAAYFCASSPQDRGDQPQHFGDGTRLSIL.

The J gene is TRBJ2-5, the V gene TRBV5-1; D might be TRBD2 (6 bases). The CDR3 spans 18 residues. V was pared by 7 bases and J by 0 bases, with 25 bases between. Germline CDR1 and CDR2: SGHRS and YFSETQ. The CDR3 protein is CASSPRLYGGAYQETQYF. For the CDR3, the DNA is TGCGCCAGCTCACCTCGCCTATACGGGGGTGCCTACCAAGAGACCCAGTACTTC.

This clone was detected only a few times. V is TRBV4-3 and J is TRBJ2-7; D is unclear. This CDR3 is built from 17 residues. V lost 4 bases and J 0 bases, leaving 19 bases between the germline ends. Germline values: CDR1 LGHNA, CDR2 YSLEER. CDR3 nucleotide sequence: TGCGCCAGCAGCCTCGCCGTCGACTCGGTAGGCTCCTACGAGCAGTACTTC. Its protein product is CASSLAVDSVGSYEQYF.

The gene calls are TRBV12-5 and TRBJ1-1, with D tentatively TRBD1 (5 bases). The CDR3 covers 12 residues. The germline gives CDR1 LGHNT, CDR2 FRNRAP. The V gene lost 11 bases and the J gene lost 3 bases, with 13 bases spanning the gap. The CDR3 sequence is CAGQGSDTEAFF. CDR3 coding DNA: TGTGCTGGCCAGGGTTCAGACACTGAAGCTTTCTTT. Supplemented by reference TRBV12-5 and TRBJ1-1, the full variable domain reads DARVTQTPRHKVTEMGQEVTMRCQPILGHNTVFWYRQTMMQGLELLAYFRNRAPLDDSGMPKDRFSAEMPDATLATLKIQPSEPRDSAVYFCAGQGSDTEAFFGQGTRLTVV.

This sequence joins TRBV7-2 and TRBJ1-2; possibly TRBD1 for D (5 bases). The CDR3 spans 13 residues. V gave up 2 bases and J gave up 8 bases, with 12 bases separating them. Germline lookup yields CDR1 SGHTA and CDR2 FQGNSA. As DNA, the CDR3 is TGTGCCAGCAGCTTAAGCGGGGCTGGAGGCTACACCTTC. Its protein is CASSLSGAGGYTF. Based on the CDR3 plus reference TRBV7-2 and TRBJ1-2, the full variable domain is GAGVSQSPSNKVTEKGKDVELRCDPISGHTALYWYRQSLGQGLEFLIYFQGNSAPDKSGLPSDRFSAERTGGSVSTLTIQRTQQEDSAVYLCASSLSGAGGYTFGSGTRLTVV.

The V call is TRBV4-1, the J call TRBJ2-5; a weak D match, TRBD2 (7 bases). The CDR3 runs 17 residues. Germline V gives CDR1 MGHRA, CDR2 YSYEKL. Trimming took off 1 base at V and 10 bases at J, with 25 bases between the two ends. The DNA of the CDR3 is TGCGCCAGCAGCCAAGTAGGAGGCGGGGGCCCGGGGAGGGACCAGTACTTC. This gives the protein CASSQVGGGGPGRDQYF.